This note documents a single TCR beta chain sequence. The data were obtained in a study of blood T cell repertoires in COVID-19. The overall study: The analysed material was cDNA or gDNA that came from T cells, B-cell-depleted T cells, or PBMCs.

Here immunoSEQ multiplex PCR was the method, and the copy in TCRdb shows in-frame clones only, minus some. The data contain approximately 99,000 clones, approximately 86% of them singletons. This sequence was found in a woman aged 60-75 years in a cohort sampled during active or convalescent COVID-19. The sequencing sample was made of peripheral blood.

The CDR3: CASNREPLNYGYTF. The CDR3 bases are TGTGCCAGCAACAGGGAACCCTTAAACTATGGCTACACCTTC. V usage is TRBV9 and J usage is TRBJ1-2; possibly TRBD1 for D (6 bases). CDR1 and CDR2 (germline): SGDLS, YYNGEE. The ends were cut back, 6 bases at V and 2 bases at J, with 14 bases in the middle. CDR3 length: 14 amino acids.